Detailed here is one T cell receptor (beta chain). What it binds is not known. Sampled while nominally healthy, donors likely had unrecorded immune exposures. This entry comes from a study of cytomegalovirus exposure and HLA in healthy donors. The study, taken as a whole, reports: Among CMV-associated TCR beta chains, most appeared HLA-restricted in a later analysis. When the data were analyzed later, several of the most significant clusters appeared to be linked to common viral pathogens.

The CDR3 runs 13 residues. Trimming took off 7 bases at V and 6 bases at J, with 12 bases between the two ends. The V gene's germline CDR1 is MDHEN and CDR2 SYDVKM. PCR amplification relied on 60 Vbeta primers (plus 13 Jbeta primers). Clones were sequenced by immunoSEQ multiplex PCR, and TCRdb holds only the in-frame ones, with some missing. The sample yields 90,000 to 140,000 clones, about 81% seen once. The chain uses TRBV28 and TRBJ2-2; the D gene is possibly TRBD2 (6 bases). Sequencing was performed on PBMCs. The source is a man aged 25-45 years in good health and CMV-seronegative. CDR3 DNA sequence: TGTGCCAGCACCCGCGGGGTAGCCGGGGAGCTGTTTTTT. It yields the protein CASTRGVAGELFF.